The entry below describes one T cell receptor beta chain. The clone's antigen remains unknown. No much larger clone is present one base from it, and per-base qualities are unavailable. The source of the sample is a study of T cell responses to AZD1222 COVID-19 vaccine (dated by TCRdb to the early 2020s). Context from the whole study: AZD1222 recipients given second doses at about 4 weeks or at about 12 weeks were pooled, since spike-specific TCR depth and breadth were not found to differ between the two schedules. TCR sequencing was performed for about 240 trial participants, of whom 200 to 220 were given two doses of AZD1222 and approximately 26 were given two doses of MenACWY control vaccine. Enrollment into the trials was organized by age into subgroups of 18-55, 56-69 and 70-plus years, and those subgroups contained around 150, 28 and 57 TCR-sequenced participants, respectively.

The CDR3 regions of human TCRbeta chains were subjected to immunosequencing. In the original analysis: TCRs in the repertoires were matched against a reference library of SARS-CoV-2-specific TCRs that had been generated with the MIRA antigen-specificity platform. Breadth was defined as the fraction of unique TCRs that were SARS-CoV-2-associated, and depth was defined as the fraction of total T cells that were SARS-CoV-2-associated. Using the MIRA data, each spike-specific TCR was mapped to the spike region that the TCR reacts to and placed in a CD4 or CD8 class. Log10-transformed breadth and depth values were compared by one-way ANOVA with Sidak's multiple comparisons tests. Imported from immuneACCESS, the table was reduced by TCRdb to in-frame sequences with V and J called. These copies leave out some clones; in studies compared against another copy, an unresolved V gene accounts for under half, and the cause of the remainder is not known. D and trimming come from the DNA, and the V and J calls and clone size come from that table. Recorded for this sample are 150,000 to 180,000 clones; about 88% of them occurred a single time. Of the sample, approximately 20% is held by the ten largest clones.

Paper-wide results and their limitations: A significant rise in spike-specific TCR breadth and depth was observed after two AZD1222 doses relative to day 0 and relative to MenACWY recipients. No day 14 peak-response samples were available, so repertoires were characterized only after the peak T cell response. Conclusions about previously exposed vaccinees are limited because only six or seven AZD1222 recipients were SARS-CoV-2 seropositive at baseline. Epitopes outside the regions mutated in the B.1.351 and B.1.1.7 variants were reportedly recognized by nearly half of the unique spike-specific TCRs. The 56-69-year group was small, and its depth increase did not reach significance, likely because of low power. Participants were mostly white British and included more females than males, and it was suggested by the authors that clonal diversity may have been underestimated. The whole spike protein was spanned by vaccine-associated CD4 TCRs, and dominant responses were seen in regions 160-218 and 743-854.

From the cysteine up to the phenylalanine, the CDR3 has a length of 16 residues. Only the CDR3 DNA is retained, 48 bases long and in frame from the first base. Trimming takes 3 bases from V and 2 bases from J, and the germline ends sit 14 bases apart. CDR1 and CDR2 were assigned from the germline V gene (reference sequence) as LNHDA and SQIVND. In the paper's terms, the time point label means: baseline before first vaccination. The vaccinee samples were drawn from two UK trials, COV001 and COV002, one of which was a single-blind randomized controlled phase 2/3 trial testing AZD1222 (ChAdOx1 nCoV-19) in healthy adults. For TCRbeta chain sequencing, PBMC samples were collected from trial participants at day 0 and at day 28 after the second dose.

The clonotype was recovered from an adult in good health. The starting material was peripheral blood, obtained on day 0 of AZD1222 vaccination. The chain is encoded by TRBV19 joined to TRBJ2-1; possibly the D gene is TRBD2, per 6 matching bases. CDR3 sequence: CASSMSGGDTYNEQFF. In nucleotide form, the sequence is TGTGCCAGTAGTATGAGTGGAGGGGATACCTACAATGAGCAGTTCTTC.